This TCR beta chain was captured by sequencing in a study of T cell responses to AZD1222 COVID-19 vaccine. Whole-study findings and limits: CD4 TCRs linked to vaccination spanned spike, dominating at 160-218 and 743-854. A rise in Spike-specific TCR breadth and depth followed two AZD1222 doses. Sampled repertoires all dated from after the peak T cell response. Among the donors, most were white British and more were female, and clonal diversity was possibly underestimated.

Measured with immunoSEQ multiplex PCR; TCRdb has only the in-frame clones, and not every one. The profile covers approximately 110,000 clones, with around 94% appearing a single time and 2.2% taken by the ten largest. V lost 4 bases and J lost 6; bases outside the gene matches: 12. The CDR3 totals 16 residues. Germline V gene sequence: CDR1 SGHNT, CDR2 YYREEE (reference sequence). With respect to this clone: Its antigen is not identified.

The TCR comes from an adult in good health. The material sequenced was peripheral blood, taken on day 0 of AZD1222 vaccination. The V call is TRBV5-4, the J call TRBJ2-1; TRBD2 agrees at 8 bases. CDR3 DNA sequence: TGTGCCAGCAGCACCGCCTTAGCGGGGTTAGGCAATGAGCAGTTCTTC. It translates to CASSTALAGLGNEQFF. Filled out from reference TRBV5-4 and TRBJ2-1, the complete variable domain reads ETGVTQSPTHLIKTRGQQVTLRCSSQSGHNTVSWYQQALGQGPQFIFQYYREEENGRGNFPPRFSGLQFPNYSSELNVNALELDDSALYLCASSTALAGLGNEQFFGPGTRLTVL.